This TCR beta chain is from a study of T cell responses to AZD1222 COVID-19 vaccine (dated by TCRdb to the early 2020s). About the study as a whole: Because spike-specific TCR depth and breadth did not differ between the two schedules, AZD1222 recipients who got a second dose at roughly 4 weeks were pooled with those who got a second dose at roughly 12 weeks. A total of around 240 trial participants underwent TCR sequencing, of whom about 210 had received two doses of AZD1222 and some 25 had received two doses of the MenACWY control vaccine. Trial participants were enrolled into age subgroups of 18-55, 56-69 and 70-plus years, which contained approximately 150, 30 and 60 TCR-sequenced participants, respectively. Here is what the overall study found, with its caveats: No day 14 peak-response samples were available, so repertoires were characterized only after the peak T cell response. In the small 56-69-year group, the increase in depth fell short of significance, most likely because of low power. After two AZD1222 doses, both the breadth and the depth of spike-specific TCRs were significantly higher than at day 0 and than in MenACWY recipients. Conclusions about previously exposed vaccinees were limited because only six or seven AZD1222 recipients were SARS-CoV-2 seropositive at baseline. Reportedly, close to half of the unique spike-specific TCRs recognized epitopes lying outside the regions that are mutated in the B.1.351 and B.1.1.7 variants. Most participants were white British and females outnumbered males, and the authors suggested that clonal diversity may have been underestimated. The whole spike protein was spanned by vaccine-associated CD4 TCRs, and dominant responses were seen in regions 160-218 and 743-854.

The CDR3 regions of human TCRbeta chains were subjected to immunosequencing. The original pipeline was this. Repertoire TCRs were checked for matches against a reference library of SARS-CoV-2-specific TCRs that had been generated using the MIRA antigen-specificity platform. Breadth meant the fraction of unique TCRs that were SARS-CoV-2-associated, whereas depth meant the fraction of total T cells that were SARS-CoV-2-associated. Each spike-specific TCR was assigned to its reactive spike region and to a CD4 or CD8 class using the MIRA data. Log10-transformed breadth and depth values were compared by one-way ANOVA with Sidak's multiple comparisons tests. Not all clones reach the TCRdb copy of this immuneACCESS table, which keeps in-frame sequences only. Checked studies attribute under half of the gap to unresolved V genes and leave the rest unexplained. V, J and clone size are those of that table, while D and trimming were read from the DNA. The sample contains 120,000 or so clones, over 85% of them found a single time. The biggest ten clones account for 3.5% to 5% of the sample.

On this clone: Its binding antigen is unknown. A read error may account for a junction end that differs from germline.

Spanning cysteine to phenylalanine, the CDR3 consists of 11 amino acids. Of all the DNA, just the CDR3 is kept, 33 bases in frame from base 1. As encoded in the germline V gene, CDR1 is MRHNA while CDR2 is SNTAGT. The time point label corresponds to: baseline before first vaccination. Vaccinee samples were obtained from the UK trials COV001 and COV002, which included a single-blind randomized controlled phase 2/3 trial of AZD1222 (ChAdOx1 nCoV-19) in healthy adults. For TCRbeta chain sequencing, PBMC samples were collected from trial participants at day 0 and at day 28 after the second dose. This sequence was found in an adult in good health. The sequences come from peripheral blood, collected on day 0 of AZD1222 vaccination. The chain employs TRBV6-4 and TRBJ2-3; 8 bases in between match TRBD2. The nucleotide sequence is TGTGCCAGCGGATTAGCGGGGTTTCGACTATTT. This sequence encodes CASGLAGFRLF.